Listed below are T cell receptor beta chains from one sample, sequenced in a study of T-cell memory formation after mild COVID-19. TCRdb ran MiXCR on the 5' RACE reads and lists one entry per CDR3 protein. The table lists just under 150,000 distinct CDR3 sequences, over 15% of them singletons, with approximately 2.3% in the top ten. The sequenced material came from PBMCs or a T cell subset sorted from them (not recorded which). All receptors come from an adult woman who had mild COVID-19 (a few samples of this study predate the infection). Cell type and time point are not known. CDR3s include the opening cysteine and the closing phenylalanine or tryptophan. D genes are given only for firm matches. Only some rows state a clone size, as once, few, many or a class for expanded clones.

CASSSRQGAYNEQFF	TGTGCCAGCAGCTCTCGACAGGGAGCGTACAATGAGCAGTTCTTC	TRBD1	few	TRBV7-8	TRBJ2-1	15
CASSVDYPLYNEQFF	TGTGCCAGCAGCGTAGACTACCCCTTATACAATGAGCAGTTCTTC	.	.	TRBV9	TRBJ2-1	15
CSAPLGGADTQYF	TGCAGTGCCCCACTCGGCGGGGCAGATACGCAGTATTTT	.	.	TRBV20-1	TRBJ2-3	13
CASRDAQGPGYTF	TGTGCCAGCAGGGATGCTCAGGGGCCCGGCTACACCTTC	.	.	TRBV7-2	TRBJ1-2	13
CSASFPGQSYEQYF	TGCAGTGCTAGTTTCCCCGGACAAAGCTACGAGCAGTACTTC	.	few	TRBV20-1	TRBJ2-7	14
CASSQGRGEETQYF	TGTGCCAGCAGCCAAGGCCGGGGGGAAGAGACCCAGTACTTC	TRBD2	.	TRBV25-1	TRBJ2-5	14
CASSLEAGGFGGGTQYF	TGTGCCAGCAGTTTAGAAGCGGGAGGGTTCGGGGGTGGAACCCAGTACTTC	TRBD2	few	TRBV12-3/TRBV12-4	TRBJ2-5	17
CASSQARESEQYF	TGTGCCAGCAGCCAAGCTAGGGAGAGCGAGCAGTACTTC	.	few	TRBV3-1	TRBJ2-7	13
CASSYSKRTVLHEQYF	TGTGCCAGCAGTTACTCGAAAAGGACAGTTCTCCACGAGCAGTACTTC	.	few	TRBV6-2/TRBV6-3	TRBJ2-7	16
CATRLAGGNEQFF	TGTGCCACCCGGCTAGCGGGAGGGAATGAGCAGTTCTTC	TRBD2	few	TRBV7-6	TRBJ2-1	13
CASSQDGGTSGGADTQYF	TGCGCCAGCAGCCAAGATGGAGGGACTAGCGGGGGGGCGGATACGCAGTATTTT	TRBD2	few	TRBV4-1	TRBJ2-3	18
CASTSQNQETQYF	TGTGCCAGCACATCCCAAAACCAAGAGACCCAGTACTTC	.	few	TRBV7-9	TRBJ2-5	13
CASRTTSGANTGELFF	TGTGCCAGCAGGACTACTAGCGGGGCGAACACCGGGGAGCTGTTTTTT	TRBD2	few	TRBV2	TRBJ2-2	16
CASTPGQRGNSPLHF	TGTGCCAGCACCCCTGGACAACGGGGAAATTCACCCCTCCACTTT	.	.	TRBV6-1	TRBJ1-6	15
CASRTSGGYTGELFF	TGCGCCAGCAGGACTAGCGGGGGATACACCGGGGAGCTGTTTTTT	TRBD2	few	TRBV5-1	TRBJ2-2	15
CAISELTRDSPGYTF	TGTGCCATCAGTGAGTTAACGAGGGATTCTCCCGGCTACACCTTC	.	few	TRBV10-3	TRBJ1-2	15
CASSYPGQGPFPNTGELFF	TGTGCCAGCAGTTACCCGGGACAGGGTCCTTTTCCTAACACCGGGGAGCTGTTTTTT	TRBD1	.	TRBV6-2/TRBV6-3	TRBJ2-2	19
CASSPSSGANVLTF	TGTGCCAGCAGTCCCAGCTCTGGGGCCAACGTCCTGACTTTC	.	.	TRBV12-3/TRBV12-4	TRBJ2-6	14
CVSSAVGLPFTETQYF	TGTGTCAGCAGCGCGGTGGGACTGCCTTTTACAGAGACCCAGTACTTC	.	.	TRBV7-6	TRBJ2-5	16
CASSSGKGLQFF	TGTGCCAGCAGTTCCGGAAAGGGTTTGCAGTTCTTC	.	.	TRBV12-3/TRBV12-4	TRBJ2-1	12
CATSDSRTGRSYEQYF	TGTGCCACCAGTGATTCTCGGACAGGGAGGTCCTACGAGCAGTACTTC	TRBD1	few	TRBV24-1	TRBJ2-7	16
CSARRQNNYGYTF	TGCAGTGCTAGAAGGCAGAATAACTATGGCTACACCTTC	.	.	TRBV20-1	TRBJ1-2	13
CASRPPAPGVNEQFF	TGTGCCAGCAGACCCCCGGCCCCCGGGGTCAATGAGCAGTTCTTC	.	.	TRBV6-2/TRBV6-3	TRBJ2-1	15
CAISEVPAGVEFF	TGTGCCATCAGTGAAGTCCCAGCGGGAGTTGAGTTCTTC	TRBD2	.	TRBV10-3	TRBJ2-1	13
CASRRDTFFGEQYF	TGTGCCAGCAGGCGAGACACTTTTTTCGGGGAGCAGTACTTC	.	few	TRBV27	TRBJ2-7	14
CSASSQKRPDTQYF	TGCAGTGCTAGTTCCCAAAAACGACCAGATACGCAGTATTTT	.	.	TRBV20-1	TRBJ2-3	14
CASSADRGHGYTF	TGTGCCAGCAGTGCGGACCGGGGGCACGGCTACACCTTC	.	few	TRBV6-2/TRBV6-3	TRBJ1-2	13
CASSQDQKHRQGNTEAFF	TGCGCCAGCAGCCAAGATCAGAAACATAGACAGGGGAACACTGAAGCTTTCTTT	TRBD1	few	TRBV4-1	TRBJ1-1	18
CASNSGWGSGEAFF	TGTGCCAGCAATAGTGGATGGGGGTCGGGTGAAGCTTTCTTT	.	.	TRBV12-3/TRBV12-4	TRBJ1-1	14
CASSLSAVYGYTF	TGTGCCAGCAGCTTGTCAGCGGTCTATGGCTACACCTTC	.	few	TRBV7-9	TRBJ1-2	13
CASSLNGRLNTEAFF	TGTGCCAGCAGCTTAAACGGGCGCCTGAACACTGAAGCTTTCTTT	.	many	TRBV7-3	TRBJ1-1	15
CASSSSPQRGRGDTIYF	TGCGCCAGCAGCTCTTCCCCCCAAAGAGGTCGCGGGGACACCATATATTTT	.	few	TRBV4-1	TRBJ1-3	17
CAPGNTEAFF	TGCGCCCCAGGAAACACTGAAGCTTTCTTT	.	many	TRBV20-1	TRBJ1-1	10
CASSQYRGDTEAFF	TGTGCCAGCAGCCAGTACAGGGGGGACACTGAAGCTTTCTTT	TRBD1	.	TRBV3-1	TRBJ1-1	14
CASSLRPREEQFF	TGTGCCAGCAGTTTACGGCCTAGGGAGGAGCAGTTCTTC	.	.	TRBV12-3/TRBV12-4	TRBJ2-1	13
CASSLREGSTDTQYF	TGTGCCAGCAGCTTGCGGGAGGGTTCGACAGATACGCAGTATTTT	TRBD2	.	TRBV7-2	TRBJ2-3	15
CASSQGGTAKNIQYF	TGCGCCAGCAGCCAGGGTGGGACAGCGAAAAACATTCAGTACTTC	TRBD1	few	TRBV4-3	TRBJ2-4	15
CASSESGTRTDTQYF	TGTGCCAGCAGCGAAAGCGGGACCCGCACAGATACGCAGTATTTT	TRBD2	few	TRBV9	TRBJ2-3	15
CASSLWSASTDTQYF	TGTGCCAGCAGTTTGTGGTCAGCAAGCACAGATACGCAGTATTTT	.	few	TRBV12-3/TRBV12-4	TRBJ2-3	15
CASSLRTSGGRGQFF	TGTGCCAGTAGCCTCAGGACTAGCGGGGGTCGAGGGCAGTTCTTC	TRBD2	.	TRBV19	TRBJ2-1	15
CASSLVGYYEQYF	TGTGCCAGCAGCTTGGTAGGGTACTACGAGCAGTACTTC	.	.	TRBV5-4	TRBJ2-7	13